This TCR beta chain was captured by sequencing in a study of OX40 agonist ivuxolimab in advanced cancers. Study results and limitations: Nonresponders included some who also had low normalized T-cell clonal expansion.

A note on this clone: What it recognizes is unknown.

The ends were cut back, 1 base at V and 4 bases at J, with 9 bases in the middle. Germline values: CDR1 SGHKS, CDR2 YYEKEE (reference sequence). This CDR3 is built from 14 residues. The repertoire was sequenced with immunoSEQ multiplex PCR; TCRdb's copy has only in-frame clones and lacks some. The table records 120,000 or so clones, 90% to 95% of them present only once. The source material was CD4+ or CD8+ T cells sorted from blood, sampled in a trial of the OX40 agonist ivuxolimab. The chain is built from TRBV5-5 and TRBJ2-1; no reliable D call. The TCR sequence derives from an adult with an advanced solid tumor such as melanoma, head and neck, liver or kidney cancer. The CDR3 sequence: CASSLRVGYNEQFF. As DNA, the CDR3 is TGTGCCAGCAGCTTGCGGGTAGGATACAATGAGCAGTTCTTC.